The source of this T cell receptor (beta chain) is a study of blood T cell repertoires in COVID-19 (dated by TCRdb to 2018 to 2020). Some background on the complete study: Samples covering the acute and convalescent phases of COVID-19 were provided by collaborators in the United States, Italy and Spain. The prospective study material was composed of cDNA or gDNA derived from T cells, B-cell-depleted T cells, or PBMCs. Subjects who had been exposed to COVID-19, were actively infected with it, or had recovered from it provided the deeply sampled blood TCRbeta repertoires that made up the dataset. A freely available public database, intended as a resource for researchers studying the immune response to SARS-CoV-2, is where the repertoires were released. Samples came from the ongoing ImmuneRACE study (first 160 participants) plus 1,254 subjects from 6 global collaborators. The sample metadata nearly always contained a de-identified subject ID, COVID-19 status, age in years and sex. HLA class I and class II types, where available, came from metadata supplied by the sample provider rather than from assay-based typing. Here is what the overall study found, with its caveats: The quantity of clinical and demographic metadata differed by source and by participant and was supplied without curation.

Concerning this clone itself: The specificity of this receptor is unknown. A junction end diverges from the germline sequence, so it may reflect a read error.

The CDR3 holds 18 amino acids from the cysteine to the phenylalanine. Only the CDR3 DNA stays, 54 bases, in frame from base 1. For CDR1 and CDR2, the germline V gene lists MNHEY and SVGEGT. TCRbeta CDR3 regions were amplified from genomic DNA by means of the immunoSEQ Assay, a bias-controlled multiplex PCR. Processing in the source paper ran as follows. Nucleated cell counts per sample were estimated from amplification of reference gene primers within the assay. Sequence reads were collapsed and filtered to measure the absolute abundance of every unique TCRbeta CDR3 rearrangement. For each sample, productive Simpson clonality was calculated by taking the square root of Simpson's diversity index across productive rearrangements. TCRdb re-hosts the immuneACCESS table, in-frame sequences only. Its copies lack some clones; in the studies checked, an unresolved V gene accounts for under half of them, and the cause for the rest is not known. Clone size and the V and J calls come from that table; the DNA yielded D and trimming. The sample includes more than 100,000 clones, with around 80% observed a single time. Around 4.1% of the sample is in the top ten clones.

Collaborating institutions collected whole blood in K2EDTA tubes following their own protocols. For TCRbeta analysis, collaborator samples were shipped as frozen whole blood, as isolated PBMCs, or as DNA extracted from either sample type. Input material: peripheral blood. The sequence derives from a woman of 80 years or more with acute or convalescent COVID-19. This chain is built from TRBV6-2 or TRBV6-3 and TRBJ2-6, and 10 junctional nucleotides match TRBD1. The CDR3 sequence is CASRYSGTGVYGANVLTF. The sequence in DNA is TGTGCCAGCAGATACTCCGGGACAGGGGTGTACGGGGCCAACGTCCTGACTTTC.